The entry that follows covers one T cell receptor beta chain sequence. TCRdb's copy holds only in-frame clones and misses some; the assay was immunoSEQ multiplex PCR. The sample records 250,000 to 400,000 clones, approximately 88% being singletons. The sample comes from a study of blood T cell repertoires in COVID-19. Losses at the gene ends were 4 bases for V and 8 bases for J; bases not matched to a gene: 4. The CDR3 is made up of 13 amino acids. CDR1 and CDR2 from the germline V gene are LNHDA and SQIVND (reference sequence). This receptor was taken from a woman aged 25 to 39 with COVID-19, enrolled during active disease. J is TRBJ1-1 and V is TRBV19; 10 nucleotides align to TRBD1. Sequencing was performed on peripheral blood. The DNA of the CDR3 is TGTGCCAGTAGTAGGACGGGACAGGGGGAAGCTTTCTTT. It specifies CASSRTGQGEAFF.